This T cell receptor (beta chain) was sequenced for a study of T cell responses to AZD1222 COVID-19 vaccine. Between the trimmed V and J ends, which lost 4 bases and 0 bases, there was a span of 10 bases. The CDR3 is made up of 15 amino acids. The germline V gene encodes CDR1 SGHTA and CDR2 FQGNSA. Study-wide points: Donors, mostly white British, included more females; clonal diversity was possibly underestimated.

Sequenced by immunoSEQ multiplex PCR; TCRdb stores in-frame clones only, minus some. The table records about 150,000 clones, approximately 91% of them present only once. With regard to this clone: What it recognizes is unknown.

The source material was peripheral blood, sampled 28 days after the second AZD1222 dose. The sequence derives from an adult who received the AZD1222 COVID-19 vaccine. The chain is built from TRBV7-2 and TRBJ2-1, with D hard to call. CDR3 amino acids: CASSSLPSSYNEQFF. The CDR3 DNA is TGTGCCAGCAGCTCCCTCCCGAGCTCCTACAATGAGCAGTTCTTC.